This T cell receptor (beta chain) is from a study of neoadjuvant anti-PD-1 for oral cavity cancer. Whole-study findings and limits: With a few patients per group, TCR findings need larger cohorts. PBMC Gini-index clonality exceeded responders' in non-responders post-nivolumab.

V lost 0 bases and J 5 bases, leaving 12 bases between the germline ends. In germline, CDR1 is SGDLS, CDR2 YYNGEE. The CDR3 totals 16 residues. Profiled with immunoSEQ multiplex PCR; TCRdb holds only in-frame clones, not every one. The sample contains 30,000 to 35,000 clones, 80% to 90% of which appear only once. For this clone: Its antigen is currently unknown.

Patients had HPV-negative, locally advanced oral cavity squamous cell carcinoma. The chain has TRBV9 and TRBJ1-6; D is perhaps TRBD1 (5 bases). Specimen: PBMCs, collected before nivolumab (anti-PD-1) treatment. The sequence was collected from a person aged 35 to 85 with oral cavity squamous cell carcinoma. CDR3 sequence: CASSVDEGRDNSPLHF. The DNA of the CDR3 is TGTGCCAGCAGCGTAGATGAGGGCAGGGATAATTCACCCCTCCACTTT.